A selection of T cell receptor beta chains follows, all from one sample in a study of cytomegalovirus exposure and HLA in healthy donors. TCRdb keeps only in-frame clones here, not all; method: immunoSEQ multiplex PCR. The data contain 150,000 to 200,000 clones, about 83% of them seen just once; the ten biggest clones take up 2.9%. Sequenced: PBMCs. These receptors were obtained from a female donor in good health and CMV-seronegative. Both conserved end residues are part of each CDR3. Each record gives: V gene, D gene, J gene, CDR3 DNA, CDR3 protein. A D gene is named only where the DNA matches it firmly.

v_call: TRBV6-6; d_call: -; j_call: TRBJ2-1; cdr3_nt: TGTGCCAGCAGTTGGACGGGGAATGAGCAGTTCTTC; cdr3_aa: CASSWTGNEQFF
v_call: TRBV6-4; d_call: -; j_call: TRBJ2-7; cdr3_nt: TGTGCCAGCAGTGCCCACCGGGACACCCTCGCTAACTACGAGCAGTACTTC; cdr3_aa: CASSAHRDTLANYEQYF
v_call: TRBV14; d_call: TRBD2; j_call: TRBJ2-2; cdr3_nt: TGTGCCAGCAGCCTGGGACTAGCGGCGAACACCGGGGAGCTGTTTTTT; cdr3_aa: CASSLGLAANTGELFF
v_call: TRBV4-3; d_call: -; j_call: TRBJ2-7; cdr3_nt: TGCGCCAGCAGCCCGAATCGGGGCTACGAGCAGTACTTC; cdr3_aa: CASSPNRGYEQYF
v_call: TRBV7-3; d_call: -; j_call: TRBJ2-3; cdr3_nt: TGTGCCAGCAGCTACTCTAGCACAGATACGCAGTATTTT; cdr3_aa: CASSYSSTDTQYF
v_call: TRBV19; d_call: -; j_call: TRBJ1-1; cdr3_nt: TGTGCCAGTAGTATTTTGCGGGGCACTGAAGCTTTCTTT; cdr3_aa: CASSILRGTEAFF
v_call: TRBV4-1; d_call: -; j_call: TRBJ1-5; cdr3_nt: TGCGCCAGCAGCCAAGATAGGGGGAAGAATCAGCCCCAGCATTTT; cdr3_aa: CASSQDRGKNQPQHF
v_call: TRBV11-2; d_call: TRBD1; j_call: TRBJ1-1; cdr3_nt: TGTGCCAGCAGCTTAGCTTACAGGGGCGGGAACACTGAAGCTTTCTTT; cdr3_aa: CASSLAYRGGNTEAFF
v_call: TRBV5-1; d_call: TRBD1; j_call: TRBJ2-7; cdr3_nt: TGCGCCAGCAGCCTCGGGACAGGGCTACCCTACGAGCAGTACTTC; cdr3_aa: CASSLGTGLPYEQYF
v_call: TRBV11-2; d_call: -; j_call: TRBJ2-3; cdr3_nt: TGTGCCAGCAGCTTAGCAGGGACAAGCACAGATACGCAGTATTTT; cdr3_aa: CASSLAGTSTDTQYF
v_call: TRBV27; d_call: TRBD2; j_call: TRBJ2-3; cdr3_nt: TGTGCCAGCAGTCTTCTCGCGGGGGCAGATACGCAGTATTTT; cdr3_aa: CASSLLAGADTQYF